These 4 T cell receptor beta chains were sequenced from one sample in a study of vaccination and CD4 T cells after COVID-19. Each CDR3 protein gets one entry after TCRdb re-called the PCR reads with MiXCR. The table records some 20,000 distinct CDR3 sequences, roughly three fifths of them present only once. Sample: CD4+ T cells from blood, taken before SARS-CoV-2 vaccination. These TCRs come from a human donor who had recovered from COVID-19.

The rearrangement uses TRBV24-1 and TRBJ2-1; 10 bases map to TRBD1. V gave up 3 bases and J gave up 4 bases; unmatched junction bases: 5. This CDR3 comprises 16 residues. Germline CDR1 reads KGHDR; CDR2 reads SFDVKD. The CDR3 DNA reads TGTGCCACCAGTGATCGACAGGGGGCAAGGTACAATGAGCAGTTCTTC. As protein: CATSDRQGARYNEQFF.

The rearrangement uses TRBV6-1 and TRBJ1-2, with TRBD1 identical over 9 bases. Germline values: CDR1 MNHNS, CDR2 SASEGT. The CDR3 length is 14 residues. V lost 8 bases and J lost 5; bases outside the gene matches: 9. CDR3 region: CASRSDRGQYGYTF. CDR3 DNA sequence: TGTGCCAGCCGGTCGGACAGGGGACAATATGGCTACACCTTC.

This clonotype appeared a few times. The chain couples TRBV5-4 to TRBJ2-7; 8 nucleotides align to TRBD1. With V trimmed by 4 bases and J by 6 bases, 12 bases remained unmatched. This CDR3 region has 15 residues. Germline CDR1 SGHNT, CDR2 YYREEE (reference sequence). The CDR3 loop is CASSQMGRGQGEQYF. CDR3 nucleotides: TGTGCCAGCAGCCAGATGGGCAGGGGGCAAGGCGAGCAGTACTTC. The whole variable domain, remainder taken from reference TRBV5-4 and TRBJ2-7, is ETGVTQSPTHLIKTRGQQVTLRCSSQSGHNTVSWYQQALGQGPQFIFQYYREEENGRGNFPPRFSGLQFPNYSSELNVNALELDDSALYLCASSQMGRGQGEQYFGPGTRLTVT.

The chain carries TRBV29-1 and TRBJ2-3, with D perhaps TRBD1 (6 bases). Germline V gives CDR1 SQVTM, CDR2 ANQGSEA. The CDR3 covers 13 residues. V dropped 6 bases and J dropped 4 bases, with 14 bases sitting between them. DNA of the CDR3: TGCAGCGTGGGACACCCATCGCCAGATACGCAGTATTTT. As protein: CSVGHPSPDTQYF.